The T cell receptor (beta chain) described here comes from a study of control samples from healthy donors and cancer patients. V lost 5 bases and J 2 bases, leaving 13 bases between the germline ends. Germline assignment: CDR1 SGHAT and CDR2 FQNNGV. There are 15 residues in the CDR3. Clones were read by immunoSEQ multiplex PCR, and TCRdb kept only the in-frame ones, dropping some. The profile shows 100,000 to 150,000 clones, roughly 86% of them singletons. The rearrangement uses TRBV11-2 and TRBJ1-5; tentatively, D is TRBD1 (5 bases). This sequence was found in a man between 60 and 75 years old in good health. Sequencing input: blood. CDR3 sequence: CASSPQGGGNQPQHF. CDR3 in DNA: TGTGCCAGCAGCCCTCAGGGCGGTGGCAATCAGCCCCAGCATTTT.